Described below is a single T cell receptor (beta chain) sequence and its context. The source of the sample is a study of blood T cell repertoires in COVID-19. About the research overall: Sample material is recorded as cDNA or gDNA derived from T cells, B-cell-depleted T cells, or PBMCs.

There are 13 residues in the CDR3. V was cut by 2 bases and J by 7 bases, with 11 bases left in between. Germline CDR1 reads SGHRS; CDR2 reads YFSETQ. Original methodology: Nucleated cell number was recorded as an estimate derived from reference gene primer amplification. Profiling relied on immunoSEQ multiplex PCR, and the TCRdb table lists in-frame clones only, not all of them. V, J and clone size are taken as reported in that table, and D and trimming were inferred from the DNA itself. The data show 250,000 to 350,000 clones, about nine tenths seen once. This TCR was recovered from a woman aged 50 to 65 who had recovered from COVID-19. This chain connects TRBV5-1 to TRBJ2-3; D uncertain. Source material: peripheral blood. The CDR3 loop is CASSFASENTQYF. The CDR3 DNA is TGCGCCAGCAGCTTCGCGTCGGAGAATACGCAGTATTTT.